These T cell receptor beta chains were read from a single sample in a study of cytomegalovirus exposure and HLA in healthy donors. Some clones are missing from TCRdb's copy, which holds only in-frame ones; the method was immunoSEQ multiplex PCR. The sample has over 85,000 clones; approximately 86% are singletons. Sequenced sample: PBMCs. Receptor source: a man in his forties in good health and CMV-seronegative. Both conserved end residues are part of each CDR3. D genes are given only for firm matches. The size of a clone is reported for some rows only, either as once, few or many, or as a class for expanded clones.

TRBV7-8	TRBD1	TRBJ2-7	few	CASSRRSGQAYEQYF	TGTGCCAGCAGCCGTAGATCGGGACAGGCCTACGAGCAGTACTTC
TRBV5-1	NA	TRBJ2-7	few	CASSPASGGAYEQYF	TGCGCCAGCAGCCCCGCTTCCGGAGGAGCCTACGAGCAGTACTTC
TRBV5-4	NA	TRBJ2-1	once	CASSFGWRPFAEQFF	TGTGCCAGCAGCTTCGGCTGGAGGCCTTTCGCTGAGCAGTTCTTC
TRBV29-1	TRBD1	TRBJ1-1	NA	CSVTTGGYTEAFF	TGCAGCGTGACAACAGGGGGCTATACTGAAGCTTTCTTT
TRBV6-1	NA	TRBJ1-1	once	CASSDQLVGTEAFF	TGTGCCAGCAGTGACCAACTAGTCGGAACTGAAGCTTTCTTT
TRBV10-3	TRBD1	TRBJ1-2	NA	CAISPGQGVHGYTF	TGTGCCATCAGTCCGGGACAGGGGGTTCATGGCTACACCTTC
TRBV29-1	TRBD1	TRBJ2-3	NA	CSVENRGRTDTQYF	TGCAGCGTTGAAAACAGGGGGCGGACAGATACGCAGTATTTT
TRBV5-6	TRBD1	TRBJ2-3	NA	CASSPLRDRLTDTQYF	TGTGCCAGCAGCCCCCTGAGGGACAGGCTCACAGATACGCAGTATTTT
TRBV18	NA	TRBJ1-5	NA	CASSPSGDQPQHF	TGTGCGAGCTCACCGTCCGGGGATCAGCCCCAGCATTTT
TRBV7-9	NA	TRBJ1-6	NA	CASSLRGDYSPLHF	TGTGCCAGCAGCCTCCGGGGGGATTATTCACCCCTCCACTTT
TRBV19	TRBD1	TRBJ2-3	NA	CASRITGGSTDTQYF	TGTGCCAGTAGGATTACAGGGGGAAGCACAGATACGCAGTATTTT
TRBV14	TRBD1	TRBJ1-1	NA	CASSQWTGMNTEAFF	TGTGCCAGCAGCCAGTGGACAGGGATGAACACTGAAGCTTTCTTT
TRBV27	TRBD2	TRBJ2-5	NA	CASSSTSGGGRETQYF	TGTGCCAGCAGTTCAACTAGCGGGGGGGGTCGGGAGACCCAGTACTTC
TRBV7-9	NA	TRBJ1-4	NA	CASSLGTVREEKLFF	TGTGCCAGCAGCTTAGGGACAGTCCGGGAAGAAAAACTGTTTTTT
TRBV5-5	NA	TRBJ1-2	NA	CASSSAAGLHYSYTF	TGTGCCAGCAGCTCAGCCGCCGGGTTGCACTATAGCTACACCTTC
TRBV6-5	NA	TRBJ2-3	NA	CASSYSRQTDTQYF	TGTGCCAGCAGTTACTCGAGGCAGACAGATACGCAGTATTTT
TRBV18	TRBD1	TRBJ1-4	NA	CASSLLTGTEANEKLFF	TGTGCCAGCTCACTACTTACCGGGACAGAAGCTAATGAAAAACTGTTTTTT
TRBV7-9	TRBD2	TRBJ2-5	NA	CASSPNSGIETQYF	TGTGCCAGCAGCCCCAATAGCGGGATCGAGACCCAGTACTTC
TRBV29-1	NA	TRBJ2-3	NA	CSVEPGTDTQYF	TGCAGCGTTGAACCGGGCACAGATACGCAGTATTTT
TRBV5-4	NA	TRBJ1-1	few	CASSFPRGAEAFF	TGTGCCAGCAGCTTTCCCCGGGGGGCTGAAGCTTTCTTT
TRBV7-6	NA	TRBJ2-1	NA	CASSSNPGLPTYNEQFF	TGTGCCAGCAGCTCCAACCCCGGACTTCCCACCTACAATGAGCAGTTCTTC
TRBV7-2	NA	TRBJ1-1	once	CASSFHFNLNTEAFF	TGTGCCAGCAGCTTCCACTTTAATTTGAACACTGAAGCTTTCTTT
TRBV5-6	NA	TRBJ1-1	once	CASSWGGTEAFF	TGTGCCAGCAGCTGGGGGGGGACTGAAGCTTTCTTT
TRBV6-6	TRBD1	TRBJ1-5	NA	CASATDRSGPQHF	TGTGCCAGCGCTACGGACAGGTCGGGGCCCCAGCATTTT
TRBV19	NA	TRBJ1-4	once	CASSIVSGGASNEKLFF	TGTGCCAGTAGTATAGTCTCGGGGGGCGCGTCTAATGAAAAACTGTTTTTT
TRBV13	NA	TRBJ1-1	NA	CASGQQNTEAFF	TGTGCCAGCGGACAGCAAAACACTGAAGCTTTCTTT
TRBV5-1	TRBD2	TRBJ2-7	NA	CASSATGTSGGPGREQYF	TGCGCCAGCAGCGCCACCGGGACTAGCGGGGGCCCGGGTCGCGAGCAGTACTTC
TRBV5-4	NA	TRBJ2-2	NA	CASSPPVGELFF	TGTGCCAGCAGCCCGCCGGTGGGGGAGCTGTTTTTT
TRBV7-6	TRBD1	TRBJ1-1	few	CASSWRTGSNTEAFF	TGTGCCAGCAGCTGGAGGACAGGGTCGAACACTGAAGCTTTCTTT
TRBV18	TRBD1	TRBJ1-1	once	CASSPQTGGNTEAFF	TGTGCCAGCTCACCCCAAACAGGGGGGAACACTGAAGCTTTCTTT
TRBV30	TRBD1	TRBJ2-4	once	CAWRGQGMDLQYF	TGTGCCTGGAGGGGACAGGGGATGGACCTTCAGTACTTC
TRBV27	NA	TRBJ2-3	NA	CASSFSEGLTTDTQYF	TGTGCCAGCAGTTTTTCGGAGGGGTTAACCACAGATACGCAGTATTTT
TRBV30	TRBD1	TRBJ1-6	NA	CALAPRDRSSSYNSPLHF	TGTGCCCTGGCTCCTCGGGACAGGTCGAGCTCCTATAATTCACCCCTCCACTTT
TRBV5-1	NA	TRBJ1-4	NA	CASSLGGTAATNEKLFF	TGCGCCAGCAGCTTGGGCGGGACGGCTGCAACTAATGAAAAACTGTTTTTT
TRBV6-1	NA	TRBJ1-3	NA	CASTSGTLLGNTIYF	TGTGCCAGCACCAGCGGGACACTCCTGGGAAACACCATATATTTT
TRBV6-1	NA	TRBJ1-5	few	CASTLGHLGQPQHF	TGTGCCAGCACCCTGGGACACCTAGGTCAGCCCCAGCATTTT
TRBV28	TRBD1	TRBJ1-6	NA	CASIVSGGNNSPLHF	TGTGCCAGCATCGTCTCAGGGGGCAATAATTCACCCCTCCACTTT
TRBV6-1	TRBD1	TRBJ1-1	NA	CASSAGYGTGAFRNTEAFF	TGTGCCAGCAGTGCCGGATACGGGACAGGGGCCTTTAGGAACACTGAAGCTTTCTTT
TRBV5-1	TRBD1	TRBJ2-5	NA	CASSPTGWETQYF	TGCGCCAGCAGCCCGACAGGGTGGGAGACCCAGTACTTC
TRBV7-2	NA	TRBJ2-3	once	CASSPPFDTQYF	TGTGCCAGCAGCCCCCCCTTCGATACGCAGTATTTT
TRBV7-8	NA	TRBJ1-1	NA	CASSLGPDTEAFF	TGTGCCAGCAGCTTAGGTCCGGACACTGAAGCTTTCTTT
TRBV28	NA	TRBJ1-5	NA	CASSLRGLGNQPQHF	TGTGCCAGCAGTTTACGAGGACTGGGCAATCAGCCCCAGCATTTT
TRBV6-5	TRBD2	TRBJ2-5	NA	CASSYTSGGRGTQYF	TGTGCCAGCAGTTACACTAGCGGGGGGAGGGGGACCCAGTACTTC
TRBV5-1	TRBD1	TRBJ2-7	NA	CASSFLDQRQGVYEQYF	TGCGCCAGCAGCTTTCTTGACCAGAGACAGGGAGTATACGAGCAGTACTTC
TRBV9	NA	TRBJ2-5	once	CASSSGHAETQYF	TGTGCCAGCAGCTCCGGACACGCGGAGACCCAGTACTTC
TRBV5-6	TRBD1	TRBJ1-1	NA	CASSLADRDSTEAFF	TGTGCCAGCAGCTTGGCCGACCGGGACAGCACTGAAGCTTTCTTT
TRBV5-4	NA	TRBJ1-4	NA	CASSLARGQVPTNEKLFF	TGTGCCAGCAGCTTGGCCCGGGGACAAGTCCCAACTAATGAAAAACTGTTTTTT
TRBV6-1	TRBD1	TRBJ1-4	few	CASTLRAGGLPLFF	TGTGCCAGCACGTTGAGGGCAGGGGGCCTTCCACTGTTTTTT
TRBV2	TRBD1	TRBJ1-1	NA	CASKEVQGASRAFF	TGTGCCAGCAAGGAGGTCCAGGGGGCAAGTCGAGCTTTCTTT
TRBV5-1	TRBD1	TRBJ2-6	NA	CASSSVGQGLSGANVLTF	TGCGCCAGCAGCTCGGTGGGACAGGGTCTGTCCGGGGCCAACGTCCTGACTTTC
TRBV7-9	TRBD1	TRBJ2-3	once	CASSSTGTGDLVGTQYF	TGTGCCAGCAGCTCCACGGGGACAGGTGACCTAGTAGGTACGCAGTATTTT
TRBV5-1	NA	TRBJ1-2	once	CASSFGGPPSYTF	TGCGCCAGCAGCTTCGGCGGGCCTCCGAGCTACACCTTC
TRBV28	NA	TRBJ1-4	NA	CASSLIGGLTGEKLFF	TGTGCCAGCAGTTTAATAGGCGGCCTCACAGGTGAAAAACTGTTTTTT
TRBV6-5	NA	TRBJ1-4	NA	CASSPGWEKLFF	TGTGCCAGCAGCCCGGGGTGGGAAAAACTGTTTTTT
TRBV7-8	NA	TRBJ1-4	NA	CASSHSEKLFF	TGTGCCAGCAGCCACAGTGAAAAACTGTTTTTT
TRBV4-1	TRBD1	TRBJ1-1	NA	CASSPRQGLNTEAFF	TGCGCCAGCAGCCCACGACAGGGCTTGAACACTGAAGCTTTCTTT
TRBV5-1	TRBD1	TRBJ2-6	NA	CASSLYFDRVSSGANVLTF	TGCGCCAGCAGCTTGTACTTCGACAGGGTATCATCTGGGGCCAACGTCCTGACTTTC
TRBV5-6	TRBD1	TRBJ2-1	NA	CASSLEGQGNNEQFF	TGTGCCAGCAGCTTGGAAGGACAGGGAAACAATGAGCAGTTCTTC
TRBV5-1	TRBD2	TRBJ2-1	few	CASSLELAGREQFF	TGCGCCAGCAGCTTGGAGCTAGCGGGGCGAGAGCAGTTCTTC